The 31 T cell receptor beta chains below were found in one sample sequenced in a study of OX40 agonist ivuxolimab in advanced cancers. TCRdb's table, derived via immunoSEQ multiplex PCR, lists solely in-frame clones and lacks some. In the table there are more than 65,000 clones, 70% to 90% of which are singletons. Sequencing was performed on CD4+ or CD8+ T cells sorted from blood, taken in a trial of the OX40 agonist ivuxolimab. These receptors were collected from an adult with an advanced solid tumor such as melanoma, head and neck, liver or kidney cancer.

This clone was seen once. The rearrangement joins TRBV5-8 to TRBJ1-5, with a possible D match to TRBD1 (5 bases). V lost 0 bases to trimming and J lost 7 bases, with 14 bases between them. The CDR3 runs to 15 residues. Germline CDR1 is SGHTS and CDR2 is YDEGEE. The CDR3 loop reads CASSLGRVAGQPQHF. For the CDR3, the DNA is TGTGCCAGCAGCTTGGGCAGGGTGGCGGGACAGCCCCAGCATTTT.

The CDR3 nucleotides are TGTGCCAGCTCACCCTATACTACAGGGAATAGCAATCAGCCCCAGCATTTT. Its protein is CASSPYTTGNSNQPQHF. This chain uses TRBV18 with TRBJ1-5, with D possibly TRBD1 on 6 matching bases. CDR3 size: 17 residues. Trimming pared 3 bases from V and 0 bases from J, leaving 15 bases between. Germline CDR1 and CDR2: KGHSH and LQKENI.

V and J are TRBV29-1 and TRBJ2-1; no clear D gene. The V end lost 7 bases, the J end lost 5 bases, and 12 bases lay between the germline ends. This CDR3 spans 12 amino acids. Germline V gives CDR1 SQVTM, CDR2 ANQGSEA. CDR3 in amino acids: CSATTNNNEQFF. CDR3 DNA sequence: TGCAGCGCCACGACAAACAACAATGAGCAGTTCTTC.

This CDR3 is CASSWGLANTDTQYF. The CDR3 coding sequence is TGTGCCAGCAGCTGGGGACTAGCGAACACAGATACGCAGTATTTT. The chain has TRBV5-8 and TRBJ2-3; TRBD2 matches at 10 bases. The CDR3 sequence is 15 residues long. From germline, CDR1 is SGHTS and CDR2 YDEGEE. V dropped 3 bases and J dropped 2; count of bases not matched to a gene: 3.

This chain links TRBV6-1 with TRBJ1-5, with TRBD1 identical over 7 bases. This CDR3 has 15 amino acids. The junction had 3 bases not matched to a gene; V was cut back by 0 bases and J by 4 bases. Germline V gives CDR1 MNHNS, CDR2 SASEGT. The CDR3 DNA is TGTGCCAGCAGTGAAGCGGCAGGGGGAAATCAGCCCCAGCATTTT. This sequence encodes CASSEAAGGNQPQHF.

The chain recombines TRBV18 with TRBJ2-3, with 11 bases fitting TRBD2. The trim removed 6 bases at V and 4 bases at J, leaving 18 bases unmatched. Germline CDR1 reads KGHSH; CDR2 reads LQKENI. The CDR3 loop spans 19 amino acids. CDR3 protein: CASSPGGRGTSGRSDTQYF. DNA for the CDR3: TGTGCCAGCTCCCCCGGGGGGAGGGGCACTAGCGGGAGATCAGATACGCAGTATTTT.

The chain's CDR3 is CASSEGQGNLLGYTF. The CDR3 nucleotides are TGTGCCAGCAGTGAGGGGCAGGGGAATCTTCTTGGCTACACCTTC. The V gene is TRBV2, the J gene TRBJ1-2; the D gene is possibly TRBD1 (6 bases). The germline V gene encodes CDR1 SNHLY and CDR2 FYNNEI. Deletions cut 3 bases from V and 7 bases from J, with 18 bases between. This CDR3 is 15 amino acids long.

This rearrangement joins TRBV5-8 to TRBJ2-6; 10 bases align to TRBD1. With V trimmed by 2 bases and J by 1 base, 6 bases remained unmatched. CDR3 size: 18 residues. Germline V gene sequence: CDR1 SGHTS, CDR2 YDEGEE. CDR3 nucleotide sequence: TGTGCCAGCAGCTTCGGACAGGGGGTTGCTTCTGGGGCCAACGTCCTGACTTTC. It is translated as CASSFGQGVASGANVLTF.

V usage is TRBV30 and J usage is TRBJ1-3; possibly TRBD1 for D (6 bases). The CDR3 contains 13 residues. The germline V gene has CDR1 GTSNPN and CDR2 SVGIG (reference sequence). The V and J ends lost 0 bases and 8 bases respectively, with 11 bases between them. CDR3 DNA: TGTGCCTGGAGTGTAGAACAGGGCTACACCATATATTTT. Translation gives CAWSVEQGYTIYF. Full variable domain (remainder filled in from reference TRBV30 and TRBJ1-3): SQTIHQWPATLVQPVGSPLSLECTVEGTSNPNLYWYRQAAGRGLQLLFYSVGIGQISSEVPQNLSASRPQDRQFILSSKKLLLSDSGFYLCAWSVEQGYTIYFGEGSWLTVV.

The chain uses TRBV11-2 and TRBJ2-1; no definite D call. Per germline, CDR1 SGHAT and CDR2 FQNNGV. The germline V and J ends were trimmed by 5 bases and 6 bases, with 5 bases remaining between them. CDR3 length: 11 residues. The CDR3 nucleotides are TGTGCCAGCAGCGTGATCAATGAGCAGTTCTTC. Amino acid sequence: CASSVINEQFF.

The CDR3 here is CASSLIQGRNSPLHF. The CDR3 coding sequence is TGTGCCAGCAGCTTAATCCAGGGACGGAATTCACCCCTCCACTTT. The chain employs TRBV7-8 and TRBJ1-6; the D gene is possibly TRBD1 (5 bases). The V end was cut by 2 bases, the J end by 7 bases, with 12 bases between. Germline CDR1 is SGHVS and CDR2 is FQNEAQ. CDR3 length: 15 residues.

This clone appeared a few times. The chain is built from TRBV5-1 and TRBJ2-5; no reliable D call. CDR3 length: 15 amino acids. Germline V gives CDR1 SGHRS, CDR2 YFSETQ. V was trimmed by 0 bases and J by 2 bases, leaving 11 bases between them. CDR3 bases: TGCGCCAGCAGCTTGGGTTCGACTGATCAAGAGACCCAGTACTTC. Protein: CASSLGSTDQETQYF.

V gene TRBV7-9 combines with J gene TRBJ1-1, with a possible D match to TRBD1 (5 bases). CDR1 and CDR2 (germline): SEHNR, FQNEAQ (reference sequence). The CDR3 runs to 15 residues. Trimming stripped 2 bases from V and 1 base from J, with 11 bases between. The CDR3 region is CASSLLGVGNTEAFF. CDR3 sequence (DNA): TGTGCCAGCAGCTTATTGGGGGTGGGGAACACTGAAGCTTTCTTT.

The rearrangement uses TRBV5-8 and TRBJ1-1; no clear D gene. Germline CDR1 SGHTS, CDR2 YDEGEE. This CDR3 comprises 12 residues. Between the trimmed V and J ends, which lost 0 bases and 11 bases, there was a span of 11 bases. CDR3 amino acids: CASSLGALRAFF. The CDR3 DNA reads TGTGCCAGCAGCTTGGGTGCCCTTCGGGCTTTCTTT.

This chain connects TRBV5-5 to TRBJ1-5, with D unresolved. The CDR3 totals 14 residues. Trimming pared 0 bases from V and 9 bases from J, leaving 13 bases between. Germline V lookup: CDR1 SGHKS, CDR2 YYEKEE (reference sequence). In DNA, the CDR3 is TGTGCCAGCAGCTTGGATAGCTTGAGTCGGCCCCAGCATTTT. Translated, it gives CASSLDSLSRPQHF. Full variable domain (outside the CDR3, taken from reference TRBV5-5 and TRBJ1-5): DAGVTQSPTHLIKTRGQQVTLRCSPISGHKSVSWYQQVLGQGPQFIFQYYEKEERGRGNFPDRFSARQFPNYSSELNVNALLLGDSALYLCASSLDSLSRPQHFGDGTRLSIL.

This clone has only a few counts. The V and J genes are TRBV29-1 and TRBJ1-1, with 7 bases fitting TRBD1. The J segment lost 5 bases and the V segment lost 4 bases, leaving 4 bases of the junction unmatched. The germline gives CDR1 SQVTM, CDR2 ANQGSEA. This CDR3 spans 12 amino acids. DNA of the CDR3: TGCAGCGTTGGACAGGGACGGACTGAAGCTTTCTTT. It is translated as CSVGQGRTEAFF. Together with reference TRBV29-1 and TRBJ1-1, the CDR3 gives the full variable domain: SAVISQKPSRDICQRGTSLTIQCQVDSQVTMMFWYRQQPGQSLTLIATANQGSEATYESGFVIDKFPISRPNLTFSTLTVSNMSPEDSSIYLCSVGQGRTEAFFGQGTRLTVV.

This chain uses TRBV7-9 with TRBJ2-1, with 7 bases aligning to TRBD1. The germline gives CDR1 SEHNR, CDR2 FQNEAQ (reference sequence). V trimming: 1 base; J trimming: 3 bases; junction bases outside the gene matches: 6. This CDR3 contains 16 residues. CDR3 residues: CASSLVTGFRYNEQFF. Here the CDR3 DNA reads TGTGCCAGCAGCTTAGTGACAGGGTTTCGCTACAATGAGCAGTTCTTC.

V gene TRBV5-6 combines with J gene TRBJ1-4, with 7 bases matching TRBD1. The CDR3 contains 16 residues. J gave up 3 bases and V 5 bases, and 10 bases lay outside the gene matches. Germline V gene data show CDR1 as SGHDT and CDR2 as YYEEEE. CDR3 sequence reads: CASSFSGTVSNEKLFF. Here the CDR3 DNA reads TGTGCCAGCAGTTTCTCCGGGACAGTCTCTAATGAAAAACTGTTTTTT. Complete variable domain (other parts from reference TRBV5-6 and TRBJ1-4): DAGVTQSPTHLIKTRGQQVTLRCSPKSGHDTVSWYQQALGQGPQFIFQYYEEEERQRGNFPDRFSGHQFPNYSSELNVNALLLGDSALYLCASSFSGTVSNEKLFFGSGTQLSVL.

J is TRBJ1-1 and V is TRBV7-9, with 7 bases that match TRBD1. Per germline, CDR1 SEHNR and CDR2 FQNEAQ (reference sequence). Trimming at V came to 5 bases and at J to 6 bases, leaving 9 bases not matched to a gene. CDR3 length: 14 residues. The CDR3 bases are TGTGCCAGCAGCGCTGAACTTACAGGGGCTGAAGCTTTCTTT. Protein: CASSAELTGAEAFF.

Remarks on this clone: No conserved phenylalanine or tryptophan ends this CDR3, so it is likely a read error. This chain joins TRBV30 and TRBJ2-7; no clear D gene. The CDR3 is made up of 12 amino acids. The germline gives CDR1 GTSNPN, CDR2 SVGIG (reference sequence). CDR3 region: CARAASSYDQYP. The CDR3 DNA is TGTGCCCGGGCAGCAAGCTCCTACGACCAGTACCCC.

The chain links TRBV7-9 to TRBJ2-1; 10 bases are a match to TRBD2. The CDR3 is made up of 16 amino acids. V lost 4 bases, J lost 7 bases, and 10 bases stayed unmatched. Germline lookup yields CDR1 SEHNR and CDR2 FQNEAQ (reference sequence). The CDR3: CASSYLPSGRGNEQFF. The CDR3 nucleotides are TGTGCCAGCAGCTATCTTCCTAGCGGGAGAGGTAATGAGCAGTTCTTC.

The chain has TRBV15 and TRBJ2-6; D gene ambiguous. V lost 4 bases and J 0 bases, leaving 4 bases between the germline ends. CDR1 and CDR2 (germline): LNHNV, YYDKDF (reference sequence). The CDR3 length is 14 residues. The CDR3 here is CATSIASGANVLTF. The CDR3 DNA reads TGTGCCACCAGCATCGCCTCTGGGGCCAACGTCCTGACTTTC.

The gene calls are TRBV5-1 and TRBJ2-7; D unclear. V dropped 3 bases and J dropped 5 bases, with 9 bases sitting between them. The CDR3 has 12 residues. Germline assignment: CDR1 SGHRS and CDR2 YFSETQ. Here the CDR3 reads CASSSPPNEQYF. The DNA of the CDR3 is TGCGCCAGCAGCTCCCCCCCCAACGAGCAGTACTTC.

The J gene is TRBJ2-3, the V gene TRBV29-1, with 7 bases lining up with TRBD2. This CDR3 region has 16 residues. The germline gives CDR1 SQVTM, CDR2 ANQGSEA. V trimming: 3 bases; J trimming: 1 base; junction bases outside the gene matches: 10. The DNA for the CDR3 is TGCAGCGTTGATAATTCTAGCGGAGCCCGCACAGATACGCAGTATTTT. Translation gives CSVDNSSGARTDTQYF.

The chain recombines TRBV9 with TRBJ1-4; 9 bases align to TRBD1. CDR1 is SGDLS and CDR2 is YYNGEE in the germline V gene. The CDR3 extends over 17 amino acids. J was trimmed by 7 bases and V by 4 bases; bases with no gene match: 14. The CDR3 coding sequence is TGTGCCAGCAGCTTCGCCGGGACAGGGAGGAGGGGTGAAAAACTGTTTTTT. Amino acid sequence: CASSFAGTGRRGEKLFF.

The rearrangement joins TRBV7-2 to TRBJ1-2; possible D gene TRBD1, 5 bases. The germline V gene encodes CDR1 SGHTA and CDR2 FQGNSA. The germline V and J ends were trimmed by 5 bases and 4 bases, with 11 bases remaining between them. This CDR3 is 13 amino acids long. CDR3 amino acids: CASSPRDVYGYTF. CDR3 sequence (DNA): TGTGCCAGCAGCCCTAGGGACGTCTATGGCTACACCTTC. The full variable domain, its missing parts supplied by reference TRBV7-2 and TRBJ1-2, is GAGVSQSPSNKVTEKGKDVELRCDPISGHTALYWYRQSLGQGLEFLIYFQGNSAPDKSGLPSDRFSAERTGGSVSTLTIQRTQQEDSAVYLCASSPRDVYGYTFGSGTRLTVV.

CDR3 nucleotide sequence: TGCGCCAGCAGTGAGTCAGGTGCCAGGGGAGGAAACACCATATATTTT. This encodes CASSESGARGGNTIYF. The chain couples TRBV23-1 to TRBJ1-3; D may be TRBD1 (6 bases). TRBV23-1 falls under the ORF class, with uncertain function. V was cut by 5 bases and J by 4 bases, with 18 bases left in between. The CDR3 is made up of 16 amino acids.

The V gene is TRBV5-6, the J gene TRBJ2-7; 7 nucleotides match TRBD1. V gave up 2 bases and J gave up 0 bases; unmatched junction bases: 2. Germline CDR1 SGHDT, CDR2 YYEEEE. The CDR3 has 14 amino acids. The CDR3 loop is CASSLQGSSYEQYF. CDR3 bases: TGTGCCAGCAGCTTACAGGGGAGCTCCTACGAGCAGTACTTC.

The chain links TRBV7-9 to TRBJ1-1, with TRBD1 as a possible D gene (5 bases). CDR3 length: 16 amino acids. Trimming removed 1 base from V and 2 bases from J, with 14 bases in between. CDR1 and CDR2 (germline): SEHNR, FQNEAQ (reference sequence). The CDR3 nucleotides read TGTGCCAGCAGCTTAGAGGTTGGCGGGGCAAACACTGAAGCTTTCTTT. Protein product: CASSLEVGGANTEAFF.

This chain connects TRBV19 to TRBJ1-4; D is perhaps TRBD1 (6 bases). The germline V and J ends were trimmed by 3 bases and 8 bases, with 19 bases remaining between them. CDR1 is LNHDA and CDR2 is SQIVND in the germline V gene (reference sequence). The CDR3 contains 16 residues. The CDR3, as DNA: TGTGCCAGTAGTATTTGGGTCCAGGGGCAGAGAGAAAAACTGTTTTTT. This encodes CASSIWVQGQREKLFF. Variable domain in full (rest from reference TRBV19 and TRBJ1-4): DGGITQSPKYLFRKEGQNVTLSCEQNLNHDAMYWYRQDPGQGLRLIYYSQIVNDFQKGDIAEGYSVSREKKESFPLTVTSAQKNPTAFYLCASSIWVQGQREKLFFGSGTQLSVL.

The chain joins TRBV28 to TRBJ1-4, with a tentative D call TRBD1 (6 bases). There are 11 residues in the CDR3. Germline CDR1 reads MDHEN; CDR2 reads SYDVKM. CDR3 nucleotides: TGTGCAGCCGGGGGGCCGGAAAAACTGTTTTTT. Translation gives CAAGGPEKLFF. Together with reference TRBV28 and TRBJ1-4, the CDR3 gives the full variable domain: DVKVTQSSRYLVKRTGEKVFLECVQDMDHENMFWYRQDPGLGLRLIYFSYDVKMKEKGDIPEGYSVSREKKERFSLILESASTNQTSMYLCAAGGPEKLFFGSGTQLSVL.